This T cell receptor beta chain was recorded in a study of control samples from healthy donors and cancer patients. Germline V lookup: CDR1 DFQATT, CDR2 SNEGSKA (reference sequence). V dropped 3 bases and J dropped 3 bases, with 12 bases sitting between them. CDR3 length: 13 amino acids. Repertoires were generated with immunoSEQ multiplex PCR, while TCRdb's copy carries only in-frame clones and drops some. The profile covers 130,000 or so clones, with roughly 84% appearing a single time and about 8.7% taken by the ten largest. V gene TRBV20-1 combines with J gene TRBJ2-7; TRBD2 might be the D (5 bases). This receptor was obtained from a man aged 35 to 55 in good health. The source material was blood. The CDR3 loop is CSASRPSNYEQYF. The CDR3 DNA follows: TGCAGTGCTAGTAGGCCTAGCAACTACGAGCAGTACTTC.